This TCR beta chain was documented in a study of CD8 T cells in ankylosing spondylitis (dated by TCRdb to the late 2010s). A note on the overall study: The study profiled T cell receptor beta repertoires in healthy donors and ankylosing spondylitis patients to find disease-linked TCR variants. Peripheral blood samples were taken, and synovial fluid was additionally collected from ankylosing spondylitis patients. The full study cohort comprised 25 ankylosing spondylitis patients and approximately 100 healthy donors.

In its sample, this clonotype was seen many times. This clone's antigen is unknown. No much larger clonotype is one base removed from it; base qualities were not supplied. On the study overall, not on this receptor specifically: The disease-linked clones had a CD8+ phenotype and were found at relatively low frequencies in peripheral blood. The disease-linked clones were reported to be significantly enriched in matched synovial fluid samples from ankylosing spondylitis patients. Blood from ankylosing spondylitis patients appeared to be characterized by a TCR beta motif made up of under ten highly homologous amino acid variants. Some TCR beta motif variants had previously been reported in synovial fluid and blood of reactive arthritis patients, which suggested common disease-initiation mechanisms.

The CDR3, from cysteine to phenylalanine, totals 14 residues. The CDR3 DNA has 42 bases and is translated from base 1. Clipping removes 7 bases from V and 4 bases from J, with 5 as the unmatched junction base count. Via the germline V gene, CDR1 is SGHRS and CDR2 YFSETQ. TCRdb shows the sequencer as Illumina HiSeq 2500. Quantitative 5'-RACE with molecular barcodes was used to prepare TCR beta libraries. The paper's data handling went like this. To identify disease-linked TCR variants, a new computational method was used, one built on a probabilistic model of VDJ rearrangement. Through fastp at Q25 and MiXCR, TCRdb rebuilt clones from the public reads, retaining in-frame beta chains. When rows share a CDR3 protein, they turn into one entry using the most common DNA and genes. These V and J calls are TCRdb output, not the study's own analysis. Here the sample has more than 250,000 distinct CDR3 sequences; 6.5% to 10% occur a single time. The ten largest clonotypes hold roughly 14% of the sample.

Recombination connected TRBV5-1 to TRBJ2-1; 10 central nucleotides agree with TRBD1. The TCR comes from a male donor with ankylosing spondylitis. The source material was blood, either unsorted or a sorted T cell fraction (not recorded which). The CDR3 here reads CASGRDRGYNEQFF. Here is the DNA: TGCGCCAGCGGCCGGGACAGGGGTTACAATGAGCAGTTCTTC.